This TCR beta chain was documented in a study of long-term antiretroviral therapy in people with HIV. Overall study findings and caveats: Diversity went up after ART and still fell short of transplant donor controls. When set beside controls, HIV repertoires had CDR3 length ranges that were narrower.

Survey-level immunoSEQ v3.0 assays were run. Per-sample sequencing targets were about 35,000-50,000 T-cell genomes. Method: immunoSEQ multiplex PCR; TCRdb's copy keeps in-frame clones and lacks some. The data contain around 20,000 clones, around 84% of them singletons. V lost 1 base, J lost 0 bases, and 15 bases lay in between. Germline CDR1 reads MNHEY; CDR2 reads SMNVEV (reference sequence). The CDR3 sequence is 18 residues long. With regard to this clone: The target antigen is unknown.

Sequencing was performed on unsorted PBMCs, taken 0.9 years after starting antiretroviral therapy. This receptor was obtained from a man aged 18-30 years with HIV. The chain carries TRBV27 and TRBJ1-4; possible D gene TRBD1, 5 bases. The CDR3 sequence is CASSLYGFGGATNEKLFF. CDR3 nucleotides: TGTGCCAGCAGTTTATACGGGTTTGGGGGAGCAACTAATGAAAAACTGTTTTTT.